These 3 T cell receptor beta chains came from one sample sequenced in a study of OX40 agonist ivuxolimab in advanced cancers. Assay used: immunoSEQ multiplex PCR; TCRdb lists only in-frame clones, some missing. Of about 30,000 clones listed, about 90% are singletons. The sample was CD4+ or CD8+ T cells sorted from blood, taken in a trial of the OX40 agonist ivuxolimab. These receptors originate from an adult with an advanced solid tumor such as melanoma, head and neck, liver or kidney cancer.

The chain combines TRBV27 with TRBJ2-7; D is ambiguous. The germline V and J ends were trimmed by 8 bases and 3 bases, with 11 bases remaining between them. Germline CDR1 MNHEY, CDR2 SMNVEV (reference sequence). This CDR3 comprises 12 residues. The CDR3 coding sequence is TGTGCCAGCCGTAGCACCCACTACGAGCAGTACTTC. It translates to CASRSTHYEQYF.

In nucleotides, the CDR3 is TGTGCCAGCAGTGAACCTGACAGCAAGGAGTACTTC. Its translation: CASSEPDSKEYF. V usage is TRBV6-4 and J usage is TRBJ2-7; D might be TRBD1 (5 bases). The germline V gene encodes CDR1 MRHNA and CDR2 SNTAGT. Trimming shortened V by 3 bases and J by 11 bases, and 14 bases separated the two germline ends. The CDR3 length is 12 residues.

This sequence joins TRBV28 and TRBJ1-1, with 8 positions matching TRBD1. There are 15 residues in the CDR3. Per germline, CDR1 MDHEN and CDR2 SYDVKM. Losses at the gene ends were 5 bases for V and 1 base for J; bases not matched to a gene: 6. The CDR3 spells CASSPDRGQNTEAFF. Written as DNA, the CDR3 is TGTGCCAGCAGTCCCGACAGGGGCCAGAACACTGAAGCTTTCTTT.